This T cell receptor (beta chain) stems from a study of blood T cells in healthy people across ages. Study observations and caveats: Per million T cells, the diversity of TCR beta decreased roughly linearly as age advanced. Expanded clonotype changes were possibly confounded by unknown donor CMV status.

Per the germline V gene, CDR1 is SGHRS and CDR2 is YFSETQ. The CDR3 consists of 16 residues. With respect to this clonotype: Its antigen is currently unknown. Germline and junction disagree at one end, which may indicate a read error.

With a J-beta primer mix and a sample-barcoded 5' primer, a second PCR ran roughly 6 to 11 cycles. A template-switch adaptor containing 12 random nucleotides labeled each cDNA molecule. TCRdb ran MiXCR on the 5' RACE reads and lists one entry per CDR3 protein. The sample comprises more than 1 million distinct CDR3 sequences, 40% to 55% of which are singletons, and approximately 20% rests with the top ten. The chain carries TRBV5-1 and TRBJ2-1; 8 bases agree with TRBD2. Sequenced material: blood. This receptor was taken from an older woman in good health. The CDR3 DNA sequence: TGCGCCAGCAGCTTGACCAGCGGGAGCTCCTACAATGAGAAGTTCTTC. This codes for CASSLTSGSSYNEKFF.